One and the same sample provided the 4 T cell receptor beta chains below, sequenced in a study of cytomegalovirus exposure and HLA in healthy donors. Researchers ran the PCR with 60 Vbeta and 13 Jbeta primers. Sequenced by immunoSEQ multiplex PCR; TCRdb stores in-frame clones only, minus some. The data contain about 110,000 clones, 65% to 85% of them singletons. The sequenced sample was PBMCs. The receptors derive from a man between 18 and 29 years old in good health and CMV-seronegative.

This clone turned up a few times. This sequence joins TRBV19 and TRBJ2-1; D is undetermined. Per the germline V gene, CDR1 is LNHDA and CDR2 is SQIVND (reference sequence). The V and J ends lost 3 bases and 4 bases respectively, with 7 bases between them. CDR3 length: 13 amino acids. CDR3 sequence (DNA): TGTGCCAGTAGTATCGCGGAATACAATGAGCAGTTCTTC. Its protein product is CASSIAEYNEQFF.

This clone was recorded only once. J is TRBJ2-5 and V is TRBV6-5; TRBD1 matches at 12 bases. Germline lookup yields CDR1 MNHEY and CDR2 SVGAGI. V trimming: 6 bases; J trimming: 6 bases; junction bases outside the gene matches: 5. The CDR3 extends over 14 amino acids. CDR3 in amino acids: CASSGTGGMQTQYF. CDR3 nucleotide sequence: TGTGCCAGCAGCGGGACAGGGGGCATGCAGACCCAGTACTTC.

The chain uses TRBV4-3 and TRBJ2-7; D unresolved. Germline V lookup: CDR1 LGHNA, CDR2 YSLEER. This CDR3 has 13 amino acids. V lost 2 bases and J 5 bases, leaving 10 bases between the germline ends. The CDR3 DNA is TGCGCCAGCAGCCAACACTCCCGGGACGAGCAGTACTTC. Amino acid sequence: CASSQHSRDEQYF.

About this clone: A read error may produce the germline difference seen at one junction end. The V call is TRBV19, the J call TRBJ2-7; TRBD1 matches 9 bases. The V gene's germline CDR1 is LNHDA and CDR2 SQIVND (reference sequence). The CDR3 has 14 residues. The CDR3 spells CASSIEGQGFSLSF. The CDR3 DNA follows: TGTGCCAGTAGTATAGAGGGACAGGGTTTCTCCCTCTCCTTC.